One TCR beta chain is described in this entry. Its antigen is as yet unknown. The data are from a study of beta chain features in type 1 diabetes. Study-wide findings and caveats: Patients with Type 1 diabetes showed moderately but significantly shorter TCRB CDR3s in all four CD4+ subsets.

The CDR3 length is 14 residues. Germline CDR1 reads SEHNR; CDR2 reads FQNEAQ (reference sequence). V was clipped by 6 bases and J by 4 bases, with 12 bases between them. Donors contributed one heparinised blood draw apiece, averaging about 110 mL. Expressed TCRB transcripts were sequenced, since all the RNA that had been isolated was reverse transcribed. Profiling relied on immunoSEQ multiplex PCR, and the TCRdb table lists in-frame clones only, not all of them. The sample lists 600,000 to 700,000 clones, about an eighth occurring once. Sequenced: naive CD4+ T cells from blood. The TCR comes from a man between 18 and 35 years old with type 1 diabetes. The V call is TRBV7-9, the J call TRBJ2-2; D possibly matches TRBD1 or TRBD2 (5 bases each). This CDR3 is CASRVLGATGELFF. CDR3 bases: TGTGCCAGCAGAGTACTAGGGGCCACCGGGGAGCTGTTTTTT.